This T cell receptor (beta chain) comes out of a study of CD8 T cells in ankylosing spondylitis. Study results and limitations: Past studies reported some motif variants in reactive arthritis synovial fluid and blood. For ankylosing spondylitis blood, a TCR beta motif of seven to nine highly homologous variants appeared characteristic. The authors reported significant enrichment of disease-linked clones in matched ankylosing spondylitis synovial fluid.

About this clonotype itself: What it binds is not known.

A quantitative 5'-RACE method, one with molecular barcodes, was used to make TCR beta libraries. TCRdb reprocessed the 5' RACE reads with MiXCR, giving one entry per CDR3 protein. Of about 360,000 distinct CDR3 sequences in the sample, about 20% were seen once. V dropped 4 bases and J dropped 3 bases, with 13 bases sitting between them. Germline CDR1 is SEHNR and CDR2 is FQNEAQ (reference sequence). The CDR3 contains 14 residues. The source is a male donor with ankylosing spondylitis or in good health (not recorded which). V usage is TRBV7-9 and J usage is TRBJ2-7; D gene uncertain. Material for sequencing was blood, either unsorted or a sorted T cell fraction (not recorded which). The CDR3 sequence: CASSYTGPLYEQYF. The CDR3 DNA follows: TGTGCCAGCAGCTATACCGGGCCACTCTACGAGCAGTACTTC.